This T cell receptor (beta chain) was identified in a study of blood T cell repertoires in COVID-19. The V end was cut by 6 bases, the J end by 4 bases, with 15 bases between. Germline loops: CDR1 MNHEY, CDR2 SMNVEV (reference sequence). The CDR3 spans 14 residues. Only in-frame clones appear in the TCRdb table, and some are missing; sequencing was by immunoSEQ multiplex PCR. The sample contains about 170,000 clones, about nine tenths of which appear only once. This receptor was identified in a woman aged 55-75 years with COVID-19, enrolled during active disease. V usage is TRBV27 and J usage is TRBJ1-1; D remains unclear. Source material: peripheral blood. DNA of the CDR3: TGTGCCAGCAGCCCAGCGTCCGATAGCACTGAAGCTTTCTTT. Encoded protein: CASSPASDSTEAFF.